What follows is one T cell receptor (beta chain) and its context. Its binding antigen is unknown. No per-base quality is available; no much larger clone lies one base away. The data were taken from a study of vaccination and CD4 T cells after COVID-19 (dated by TCRdb to the early 2020s). Describing the broader study: Convalescent patients had a positive SARS-CoV-2 result on nasal swab PCR, and of these patients, several had mild disease and one had severe disease. Post-vaccine blood samples were obtained a median of around 67 days after the second vaccine dose, with a range of roughly 13 to 250 days. Control cultures received a CEFX viral epitope pool as the positive control, an HIV-1 Nef peptide pool as the negative control, or no peptide. Six males and four females were included in the convalescent cohort, with two Hispanic individuals, seven Caucasians, two Asians and one multiracial person represented. In under twelve COVID-19 convalescent patients and several infection-naive healthy vaccine recipients, researchers compared the spike-specific CD4+ TCR repertoire from before mRNA vaccination with the repertoire from after. Overlapping spike peptide pools from SARS-CoV-2 and from the common cold coronaviruses HCoV-NL63, HCoV-OC43 and HCoV-229E were used as culture stimuli. Each participant got two doses of either the Pfizer-BioNTech BNT162b2 vaccine (n=8) or the Moderna mRNA-1273 vaccine (n=2). Post-COVID blood samples were collected from convalescent patients a median of around 100 days after diagnosis, with a range of about 30 to 161 days.

Libraries came from PCR. TCR sequencing of DNA from cultured CD4+ T cells used the Oncomine TCR Beta short-read assay at the Johns Hopkins FTIC core. Genomic DNA was extracted from the cultured CD4+ T cells with the QIAamp micro DNA kit. Oncomine TCR Beta libraries from cultured CD4+ T cells were pooled with unique dual indexes and sequenced on an Illumina iSeq 100. The study's own analysis went as follows. Non-productive sequences were removed, and CDR3s that did not start with C, did not end with F or W, or were shorter than 7 amino acids were discarded. The MANAFEST web application was used to identify antigen-specific clonotypes by comparing peptide-stimulated wells against reference wells and other culture wells. An FDR below 0.05, an odds ratio above 5, and a productive frequency above 0.1% in at least two of three replicate wells were required for clones to be considered positive. Cross-reactive clonotypes were defined as significantly expanded in both SARS-CoV-2 spike wells and at least one common cold coronavirus spike condition. Similarity between CDR3 sequences was evaluated in R version 3.6.1 using Levenshtein distances (stringdist) and unrooted phylogenetic trees (ape). TCRdb handled the public reads itself, with Q25 trimming in fastp and clone calling in MiXCR, and kept productive beta chains. Rows merge per CDR3 protein into single entries with the most common DNA and genes. TCRdb, not the original authors, processed these V and J calls. The sample records fewer than 11,000 distinct CDR3 sequences, over 30% of which are singletons. The ten top clones hold 7.5% to 10% of the sample.

Summary of the overall study and its limitations: The number of convalescent patients in the study was relatively small, and the study did not examine early timepoints following natural infection. The median number of SARS-CoV-2-reactive clonotypes rose from 20 to 25 after infection to roughly 40 after vaccination, but the change was not significant. Among the post-vaccine SARS-CoV-2-reactive clones in convalescent patients, a median 86.3% showed up only after vaccination, which suggests vaccine-specific priming. Of the vaccine-specific clones found in convalescent patients, nearly all (304 of 307) were mono-reactive for SARS-CoV-2 spike instead of being cross-reactive with common cold coronaviruses.

From its cysteine to its phenylalanine, the CDR3 spans 15 amino acids. Here the CDR3 DNA is all that survives: 45 bases in frame from base 1. The germline ends are 19 bases apart after V is trimmed by 7 bases and J by 4 bases. Via the germline V gene, CDR1 is MGHRA and CDR2 YSYEKL. This specimen's treatment or condition label, interpreted: approximately nine-day PBMC culture with coronavirus spike peptide pools or control peptides (ViraFEST assay). The study used the ViraFEST assay, which expanded antigen-specific T cells with peptide pools and then identified expanded clonotypes by TCR sequencing. The convalescent patients' positive SARS-CoV-2 PCR tests fell between March and December 2020, which was before the Alpha, Beta and Delta variants emerged in the United States. Each well held around 2 million PBMCs cultured with around 10 ug/ml peptide pools in IMDM containing around 5% human AB serum and 8 to 10 IU/ml IL-2. On days 3 and 7, half of the culture medium was replaced with fresh IL-2-containing medium. CD4+ T cells were isolated after approximately eleven days of culture through negative selection using the EasySep CD4+ T cell isolation kit. Ficoll-Paque Plus gradient centrifugation was used to isolate PBMCs from whole blood, and the isolated PBMCs were then either used fresh or cryopreserved at -140C. Each culture condition was generally run in triplicate wells.

This receptor was taken from a human donor who had recovered from COVID-19. This sample comprised CD4+ T cells from blood, cultured in vitro, obtained after SARS-CoV-2 vaccination. The chain employs TRBV4-1 and TRBJ1-2; no D gene can be assigned with confidence. CDR3 reads: CASNHPAERGYGYTF. The DNA reads TGCGCCAGCAACCACCCCGCCGAGCGGGGCTATGGCTACACCTTC.